These T cell receptor beta chains were read from a single sample in a study of T cells in tumors after PD-1 blockade. Libraries were prepared by immunoSEQ multiplex PCR; TCRdb keeps only in-frame clonotypes and omits some of them. Altogether tens of thousands of clones are present, roughly 80% being singletons, with the ten largest covering under 5%. This specimen consisted of PBMCs, obtained before anti-PD-1 treatment. These receptors all stem from a human donor with basal cell carcinoma. CDR3s include the opening cysteine and the closing phenylalanine or tryptophan. The D gene is left open where the match is weak. Some rows have no size entry. The others give once, few or many, or a class for an expanded clone.

>TRBD2|TRBV4-1|NA|TRBJ2-7
TGCGCCAGCAGCCAGACCTTGCCGGGACTAGCGGGGAACTACGAGCAGTACTTC
CASSQTLPGLAGNYEQYF
>TRBD1|TRBV12-5|few|TRBJ2-7
TGTGCTAGTGGTTCGATTCACCGGGACAGGTTCTACGAGCAGTACTTC
CASGSIHRDRFYEQYF
>NA|TRBV19|NA|TRBJ2-1
TGTGCCAGTAGACGAGGAGCGAGCTCCTACAATGAGCAGTTCTTC
CASRRGASSYNEQFF
>NA|TRBV21-1|NA|TRBJ2-3
TGTGCCAGCAGCAATGCGACTACAGAGGATACGCAGTATTTT
CASSNATTEDTQYF
>NA|TRBV9|NA|TRBJ1-2
TGTGCCAGCAGCGTAGTTTTTCAGGGAGGAGGCTACACCTTC
CASSVVFQGGGYTF
>NA|TRBV11-3|once|TRBJ2-2
TGTGCCAGCAGCCAAGGAGGGACGATAACCGGGGAGCTGTTTTTT
CASSQGGTITGELFF
>TRBD1|TRBV19|few|TRBJ1-5
TGTGCCAGTAGTATAAAACAGGGGTTTCAGCCCCAGCATTTT
CASSIKQGFQPQHF
>TRBD2|TRBV9|NA|TRBJ2-2
TGTGCCAGCAGCGCCACCGGGACTAGCTACACCGGGGAGCTGTTTTTT
CASSATGTSYTGELFF
>NA|TRBV27|NA|TRBJ1-5
TGTGCCAGCAGTTTATCCACCATAACAGGGAACCAGCCCCAGCATTTT
CASSLSTITGNQPQHF
>TRBD1|TRBV5-1|NA|TRBJ2-5
TGCGCCAGCAGCTTAGGGACAGGGGGAAGGGAGACCCAGTACTTC
CASSLGTGGRETQYF
>NA|TRBV6-6|NA|TRBJ1-1
TGTGCCAGCACCCTCCCCACAGTAAACACTGAAGCTTTCTTT
CASTLPTVNTEAFF
>NA|TRBV5-4|NA|TRBJ1-1
TGTGCCAGCAGCTTGTTCGGCACTGAAGCTTTCTTT
CASSLFGTEAFF
>TRBD2|TRBV6-5|once|TRBJ2-3
TGTGCCAGCAGGGGAGCGGGGGGAGAGCATACGCAGTATTTT
CASRGAGGEHTQYF
>NA|TRBV7-2|NA|TRBJ1-5
TGTGCCAGCAGCTTAGATTCAGGGATACAGCCCCAGCATTTT
CASSLDSGIQPQHF
>NA|TRBV24-1|NA|TRBJ1-3
TGTGCCACCAGTGTGGGGAACACCATATATTTT
CATSVGNTIYF
>NA|TRBV5-1|once|TRBJ2-1
TGCGCCAGCAGCCCTGTTACAGCTTACAATGAGCAGTTCTTC
CASSPVTAYNEQFF
>TRBD2|TRBV3-1/TRBV3-2|NA|TRBJ2-1
TGTGCCAGCAGCACACCATTAGCGGGGGGGCCTGCAAATGAGCAGTTCTTC
CASSTPLAGGPANEQFF
>NA|TRBV5-1|NA|TRBJ1-3
TGCGCCAGCAGCTCTAGGAGGGGGGACCGCTCCTTGGCGGACACCATATATTTT
CASSSRRGDRSLADTIYF
>NA|TRBV3-1/TRBV3-2|NA|TRBJ1-2
TGTGCCAGCAGCCTTGAGACAGGCTATGGCTACACCTTC
CASSLETGYGYTF
>NA|TRBV19|NA|TRBJ2-7
TGTGCCAGTAGTATAGGCAGCCTATCCTACGAGCAGTACTTC
CASSIGSLSYEQYF
>NA|TRBV4-1|NA|TRBJ2-7
TGCGCCAGCAGCCAAGGGGGGGTCGAGCAGTACTTC
CASSQGGVEQYF
>TRBD1|TRBV3-1/TRBV3-2|NA|TRBJ1-6
TGTGCCAGCAGCCGCGAATTCTGGACAGGGCAGGATTCACCCCTCCACTTT
CASSREFWTGQDSPLHF
>NA|TRBV19|NA|TRBJ2-7
TGTGCCACCCCTAAGGGGCAGTGCGAGAGATACGAGCAGTACTTC
CATPKGQCERYEQYF
>TRBD1|TRBV5-6|NA|TRBJ1-5
TGTGCCAGCAGACCCTCGGGACAGGGAAATCAGCCCCAGCATTTT
CASRPSGQGNQPQHF
>NA|TRBV5-6|NA|TRBJ2-5
TGTGCCAGCAGCTTCAGCGGGTCATGGGAGACCCAGTACTTC
CASSFSGSWETQYF
>NA|TRBV5-1|NA|TRBJ1-1
TGCGCCAGCAGCTACGACAGTCAAGGGACTGAAGCTTTCTTT
CASSYDSQGTEAFF
>NA|TRBV30|NA|TRBJ1-3
TGTGCCTTCTCTGGAAACACCATATATTTT
CAFSGNTIYF
>NA|TRBV6-5|NA|TRBJ1-1
TGTGCCAGCAGTTACAAGGGTGGCACTGAAGCTTTCTTT
CASSYKGGTEAFF
>TRBD1|TRBV7-2|NA|TRBJ1-1
TGTGCCAGCAGTAGACAGGGGAGCACTGAAGCTTTCTTT
CASSRQGSTEAFF
>NA|TRBV5-6|NA|TRBJ1-1
TGTGCCAGCAGCTTTCGGCCGGGGTCCCTGAACACTGAAGCTTTCTTT
CASSFRPGSLNTEAFF
>NA|TRBV30|NA|TRBJ2-3
TGTGCCTGGAGTGTACGACTATCGGGGGATACGCAGTATTTT
CAWSVRLSGDTQYF
>NA|TRBV6-1|NA|TRBJ1-5
TGTGCCAGCAGTGAAGCGCGCGGGCCCCAGCATTTT
CASSEARGPQHF
>NA|TRBV3-1/TRBV3-2|NA|TRBJ2-7
TGTGCCAGCAGCCAAGTGGCCCCCGGGCCCTACGAGCAGTACTTC
CASSQVAPGPYEQYF
>NA|TRBV29-1|NA|TRBJ2-5
TGCAGCGTTGAGGGGGGAGAGACCCAGTACTTC
CSVEGGETQYF
>TRBD1|TRBV2|NA|TRBJ2-6
TGTGCCAGCACCGACAGGGGCTTGGGTGGGGCCAACGTCCTGACTTTC
CASTDRGLGGANVLTF
>NA|TRBV10-1|NA|TRBJ2-7
TGCGCCAGCAGTGACGGGGGAAATGGAGCCTACGAGCAGTACTTC
CASSDGGNGAYEQYF
>NA|TRBV5-6|NA|TRBJ2-6
TGTGCCAGCTCCATATGGGGAAGTAGTTCTGGGGCCAACGTCCTGACTTTC
CASSIWGSSSGANVLTF
>TRBD1|TRBV6-5|NA|TRBJ1-2
TGTGCCACCAGGGGACAGGGGAACTATGGCTACACCTTC
CATRGQGNYGYTF
>NA|TRBV6-5|NA|TRBJ2-1
TGTGCCAGCAGTTACCCCCCCAATGAGCAGTTCTTC
CASSYPPNEQFF
>TRBD1|TRBV7-9|NA|TRBJ1-4
TGTGCCAGCAGCAACTCAGATGTCCCGGGACAGGGTACAAAACTGTTTTTT
CASSNSDVPGQGTKLFF
>NA|TRBV10-2|few|TRBJ2-7
TGCGCCAGCAGCACAGGGTTCGAGCAGTACTTC
CASSTGFEQYF
>TRBD1|TRBV5-6|NA|TRBJ2-1
TGTGCCAGCAGCTTGGGTACAGGGGTTTCCTACAATGAGCAGTTCTTC
CASSLGTGVSYNEQFF
>TRBD1|TRBV24-1|NA|TRBJ1-2
TGTGCCACCATGGAGGCGACAGGGGCTAACTATGGCTACACCTTC
CATMEATGANYGYTF
>TRBD2|TRBV5-1|NA|TRBJ2-2
TGCGCCAGCAGCCCGGGACTAGCGGGGGGGCACACCGGGGAGCTGTTTTTT
CASSPGLAGGHTGELFF
>NA|TRBV5-8|NA|TRBJ2-5
TGTGCCAGCAGCCAGTTCGGACAGCGAGGATACCAAGAGACCCAGTACTTC
CASSQFGQRGYQETQYF